This record looks at one T cell receptor (beta chain) sequence and its context. The antigen remains undetermined. Germline lookup yields CDR1 SGHDT and CDR2 YYEEEE. The CDR3 is made up of 15 amino acids. V was pared by 2 bases and J by 4 bases, with 15 bases between. This sample was taken from a study of cytomegalovirus exposure and HLA in healthy donors. Separate from the roughly 610-subject first cohort, the roughly 120-subject validation cohort was the one that the donors belonged to. The table came from immunoSEQ multiplex PCR; TCRdb's copy has only in-frame clones and leaves some out. This sample has over 150,000 clones, with roughly 90% found just once. Study-level findings and limits: According to the study, around 160 TCR beta chains were cytomegalovirus-associated.

The TCR sequence derives from a man aged 18 to 30 in good health and CMV-seropositive. This chain connects TRBV5-6 to TRBJ1-2; TRBD1 is a possible D gene (6 bases). The sequenced sample consisted of PBMCs. The chain's CDR3 is CASSFGVRGGYGYTF. CDR3 nucleotides: TGTGCCAGCAGCTTTGGCGTGAGGGGGGGCTATGGCTACACCTTC.